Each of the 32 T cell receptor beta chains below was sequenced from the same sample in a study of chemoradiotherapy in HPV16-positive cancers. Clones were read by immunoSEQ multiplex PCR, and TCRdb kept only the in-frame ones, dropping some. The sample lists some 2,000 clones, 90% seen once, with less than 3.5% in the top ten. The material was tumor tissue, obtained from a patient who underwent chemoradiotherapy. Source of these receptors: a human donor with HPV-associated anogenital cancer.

This CDR3 reads CASRGWSYNSPLHF. The CDR3 nucleotides read TGTGCCAGCAGGGGGTGGTCCTATAATTCACCCCTCCACTTT. This chain uses TRBV2 with TRBJ1-6; D call uncertain. Germline V gene data show CDR1 as SNHLY and CDR2 as FYNNEI. The CDR3 is 14 amino acids. V lost 6 bases and J 1 base, leaving 7 bases between the germline ends.

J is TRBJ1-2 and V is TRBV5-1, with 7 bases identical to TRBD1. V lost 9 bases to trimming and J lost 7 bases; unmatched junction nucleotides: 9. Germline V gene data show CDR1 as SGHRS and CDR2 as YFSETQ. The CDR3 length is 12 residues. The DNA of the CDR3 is TGCGCCACGGGACAGTGGTCTCCTGGCTACACCTTC. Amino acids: CATGQWSPGYTF.

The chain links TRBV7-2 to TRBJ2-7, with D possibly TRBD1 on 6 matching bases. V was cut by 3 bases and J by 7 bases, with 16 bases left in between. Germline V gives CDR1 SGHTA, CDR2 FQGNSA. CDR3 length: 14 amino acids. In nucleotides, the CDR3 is TGTGCCAGCAGCTTCGGGACAACATATTCGGAGCAGTACTTC. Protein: CASSFGTTYSEQYF.

CDR3 sequence: CASRQGSYEQYF. CDR3 in DNA: TGCGCCAGCAGACAGGGATCATACGAGCAGTACTTC. V is TRBV10-2 and J is TRBJ2-7, with D possibly TRBD1 on 6 matching bases. Trimming removed 6 bases at V and 4 bases at J, with 10 bases between. From germline, CDR1 is WSHSY and CDR2 SAAADI. The CDR3 runs 12 residues.

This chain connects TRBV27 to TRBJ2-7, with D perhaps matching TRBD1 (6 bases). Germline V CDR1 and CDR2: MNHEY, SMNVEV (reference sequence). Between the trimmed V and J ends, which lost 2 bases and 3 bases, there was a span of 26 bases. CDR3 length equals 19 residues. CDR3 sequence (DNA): TGTGCCAGCAGTTTAGGGGACACCACGAAACCCAGTTACCGCTACGAGCAGTACTTC. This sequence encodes CASSLGDTTKPSYRYEQYF.

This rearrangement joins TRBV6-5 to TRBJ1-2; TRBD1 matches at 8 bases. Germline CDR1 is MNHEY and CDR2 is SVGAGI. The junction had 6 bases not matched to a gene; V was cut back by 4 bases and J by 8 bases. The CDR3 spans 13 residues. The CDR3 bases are TGTGCCAGCAGTTTCAGGGGGCGTGGAGGCTACACCTTC. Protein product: CASSFRGRGGYTF.

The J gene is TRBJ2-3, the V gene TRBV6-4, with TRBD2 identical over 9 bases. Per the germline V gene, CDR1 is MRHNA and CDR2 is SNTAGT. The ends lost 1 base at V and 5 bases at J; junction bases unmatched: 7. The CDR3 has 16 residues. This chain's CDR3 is CASSDLAGVSQDTQYF. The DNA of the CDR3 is TGTGCCAGCAGTGACTTAGCGGGAGTTTCTCAAGATACGCAGTATTTT.

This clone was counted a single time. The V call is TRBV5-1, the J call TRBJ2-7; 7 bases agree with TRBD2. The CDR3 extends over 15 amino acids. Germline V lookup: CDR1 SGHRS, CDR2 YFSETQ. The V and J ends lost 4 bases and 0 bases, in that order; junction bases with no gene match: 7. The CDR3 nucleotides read TGCGCCAGCAGCATTAGCGGGTGGTTCTCCTACGAGCAGTACTTC. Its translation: CASSISGWFSYEQYF.

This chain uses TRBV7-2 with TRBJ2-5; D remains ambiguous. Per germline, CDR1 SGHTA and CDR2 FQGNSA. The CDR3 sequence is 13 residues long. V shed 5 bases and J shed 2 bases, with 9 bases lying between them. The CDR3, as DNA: TGTGCCAGCAGCCTCGGTCCGCAAGAGACCCAGTACTTC. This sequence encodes CASSLGPQETQYF.

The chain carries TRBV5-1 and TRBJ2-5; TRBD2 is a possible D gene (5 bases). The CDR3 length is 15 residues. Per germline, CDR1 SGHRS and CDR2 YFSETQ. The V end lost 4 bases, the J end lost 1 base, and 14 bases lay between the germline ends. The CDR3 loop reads CASSDGMVFQETQYF. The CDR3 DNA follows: TGCGCCAGCAGCGACGGGATGGTTTTCCAAGAGACCCAGTACTTC.

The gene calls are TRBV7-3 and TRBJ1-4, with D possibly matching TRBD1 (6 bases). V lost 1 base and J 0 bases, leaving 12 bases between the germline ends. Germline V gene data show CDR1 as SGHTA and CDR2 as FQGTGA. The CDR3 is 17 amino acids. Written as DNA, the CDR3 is TGTGCCAGCAGCTTAATCAGGGGAGAGACAACTAATGAAAAACTGTTTTTT. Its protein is CASSLIRGETTNEKLFF. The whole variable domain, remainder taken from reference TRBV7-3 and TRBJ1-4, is GAGVSQTPSNKVTEKGKYVELRCDPISGHTALYWYRQSLGQGPEFLIYFQGTGAADDSGLPNDRFFAVRPEGSVSTLKIQRTERGDSAVYLCASSLIRGETTNEKLFFGSGTQLSVL.

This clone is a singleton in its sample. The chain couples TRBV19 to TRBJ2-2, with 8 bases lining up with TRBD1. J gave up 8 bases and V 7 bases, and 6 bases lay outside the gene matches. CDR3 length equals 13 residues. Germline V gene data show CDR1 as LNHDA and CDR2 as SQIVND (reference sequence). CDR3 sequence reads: CASNQQGVGELFF. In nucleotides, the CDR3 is TGTGCCAGTAATCAACAGGGGGTAGGGGAGCTGTTTTTT.

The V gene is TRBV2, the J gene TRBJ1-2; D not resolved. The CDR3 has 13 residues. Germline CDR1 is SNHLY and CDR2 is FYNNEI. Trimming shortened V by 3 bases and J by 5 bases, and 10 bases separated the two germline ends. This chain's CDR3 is CASSDPDFYGYTF. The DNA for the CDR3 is TGTGCCAGCAGTGATCCCGACTTTTATGGCTACACCTTC. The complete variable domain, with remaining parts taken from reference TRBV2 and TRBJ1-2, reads EPEVTQTPSHQVTQMGQEVILRCVPISNHLYFYWYRQILGQKVEFLVSFYNNEISEKSEIFDDQFSVERPDGSNFTLKIRSTKLEDSAMYFCASSDPDFYGYTFGSGTRLTVV.

CDR3 loop: CASSESKVETDTQYF. In nucleotides, the CDR3 is TGCGCCAGCAGTGAGTCTAAGGTAGAAACAGATACGCAGTATTTT. The gene calls are TRBV10-2 and TRBJ2-3; D is unresolved. In germline, CDR1 is WSHSY, CDR2 SAAADI. V was clipped by 0 bases and J by 3 bases, with 10 bases between them. The CDR3 covers 15 residues.

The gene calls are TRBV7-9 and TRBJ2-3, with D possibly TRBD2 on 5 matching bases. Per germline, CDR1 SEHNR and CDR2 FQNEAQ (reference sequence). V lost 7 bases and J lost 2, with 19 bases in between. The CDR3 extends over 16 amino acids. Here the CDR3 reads CASIARVQTFTDTQYF. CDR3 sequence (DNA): TGTGCCAGCATCGCGAGGGTCCAGACATTCACAGATACGCAGTATTTT.

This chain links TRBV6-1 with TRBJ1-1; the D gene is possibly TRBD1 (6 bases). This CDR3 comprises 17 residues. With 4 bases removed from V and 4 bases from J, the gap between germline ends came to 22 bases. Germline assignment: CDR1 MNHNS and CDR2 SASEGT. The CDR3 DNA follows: TGTGCCAGCAGTGCTCGCCCCTTGGGACAAAAAGGCACTGAAGCTTTCTTT. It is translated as CASSARPLGQKGTEAFF.

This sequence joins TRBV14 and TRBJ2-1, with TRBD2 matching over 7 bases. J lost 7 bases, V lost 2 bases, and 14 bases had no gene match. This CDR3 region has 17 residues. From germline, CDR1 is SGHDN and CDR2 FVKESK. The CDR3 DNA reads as TGTGCCAGCAGCCAATATCTAGCGGTGCGCACCTCGAATGAGCAGTTCTTC. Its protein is CASSQYLAVRTSNEQFF.

CDR3 residues: CASSRAISGREAWQNIQYF. DNA of the CDR3: TGTGCCAGCAGTCGAGCAATTAGCGGGAGGGAGGCATGGCAAAACATTCAGTACTTC. The rearrangement joins TRBV7-9 to TRBJ2-4; 11 nucleotides match TRBD2. With 6 bases clipped from V and 5 bases from J, the junction kept 18 bases outside the gene matches. Germline loops: CDR1 SEHNR, CDR2 FQNEAQ (reference sequence). The CDR3 covers 19 residues.

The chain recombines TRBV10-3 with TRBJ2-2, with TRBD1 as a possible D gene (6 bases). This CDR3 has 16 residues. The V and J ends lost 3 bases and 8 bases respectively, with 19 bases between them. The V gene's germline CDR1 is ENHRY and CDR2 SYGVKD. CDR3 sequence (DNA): TGTGCCATCAGTGAAAACCCCCCAGGGGTGGCTGGGGAGCTGTTTTTT. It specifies CAISENPPGVAGELFF.

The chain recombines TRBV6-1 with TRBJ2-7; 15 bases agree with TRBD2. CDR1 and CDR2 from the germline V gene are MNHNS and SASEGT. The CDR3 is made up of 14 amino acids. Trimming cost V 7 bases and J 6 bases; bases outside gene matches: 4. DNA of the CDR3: TGTGCCAGCACTCGGACTAGCGGGAGGGTCGAGCAGTACTTC. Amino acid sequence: CASTRTSGRVEQYF.

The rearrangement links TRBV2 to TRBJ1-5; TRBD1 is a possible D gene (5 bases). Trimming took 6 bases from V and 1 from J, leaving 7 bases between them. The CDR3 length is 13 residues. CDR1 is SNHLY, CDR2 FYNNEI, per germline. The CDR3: CASRRQSNQPQHF. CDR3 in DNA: TGTGCCAGCAGACGACAGAGCAATCAGCCCCAGCATTTT.

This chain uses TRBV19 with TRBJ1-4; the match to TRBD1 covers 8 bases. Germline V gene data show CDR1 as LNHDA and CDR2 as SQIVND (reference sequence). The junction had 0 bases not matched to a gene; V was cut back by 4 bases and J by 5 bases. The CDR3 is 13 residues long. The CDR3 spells CASSRQGNEKLFF. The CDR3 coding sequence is TGTGCCAGTAGTAGACAGGGGAATGAAAAACTGTTTTTT.

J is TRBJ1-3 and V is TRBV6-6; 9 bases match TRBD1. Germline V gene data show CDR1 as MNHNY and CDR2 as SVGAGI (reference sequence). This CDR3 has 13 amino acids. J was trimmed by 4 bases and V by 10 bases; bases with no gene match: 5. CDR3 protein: CAITGGRGNTIYF. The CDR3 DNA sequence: TGTGCCATCACAGGGGGCAGGGGAAACACCATATATTTT.

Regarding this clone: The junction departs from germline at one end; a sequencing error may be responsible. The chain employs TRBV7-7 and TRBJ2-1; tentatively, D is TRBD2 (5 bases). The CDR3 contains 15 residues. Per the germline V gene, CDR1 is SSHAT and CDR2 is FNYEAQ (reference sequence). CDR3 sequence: CASSLALSAYNEQFF. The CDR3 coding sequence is TGTGCTAGCAGCTTAGCGTTGTCGGCCTACAATGAGCAGTTCTTC.

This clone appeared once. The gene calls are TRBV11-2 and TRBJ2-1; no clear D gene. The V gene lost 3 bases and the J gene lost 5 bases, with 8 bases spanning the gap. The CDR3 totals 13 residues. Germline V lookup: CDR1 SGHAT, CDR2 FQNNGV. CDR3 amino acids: CASSLNRNNEQFF. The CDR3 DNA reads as TGTGCCAGCAGCTTGAACCGGAACAATGAGCAGTTCTTC.

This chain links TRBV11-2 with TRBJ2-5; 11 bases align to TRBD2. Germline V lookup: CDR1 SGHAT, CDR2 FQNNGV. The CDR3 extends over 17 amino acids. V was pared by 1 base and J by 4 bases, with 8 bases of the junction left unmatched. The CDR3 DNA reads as TGTGCCAGCAGCTTAGTCCTAGCGGGAGGAAGCAGAGAGACCCAGTACTTC. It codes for CASSLVLAGGSRETQYF.

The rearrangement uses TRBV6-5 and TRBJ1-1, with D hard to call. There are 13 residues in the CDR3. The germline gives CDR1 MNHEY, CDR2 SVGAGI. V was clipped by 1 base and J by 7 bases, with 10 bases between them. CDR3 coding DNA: TGTGCCAGCAGTTACTGGGAGGGCAATGAAGCTTTCTTT. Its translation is CASSYWEGNEAFF.

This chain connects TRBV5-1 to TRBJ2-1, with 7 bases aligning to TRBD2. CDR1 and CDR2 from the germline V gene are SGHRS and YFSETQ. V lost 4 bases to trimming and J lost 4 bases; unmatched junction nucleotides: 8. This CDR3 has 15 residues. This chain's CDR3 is CASSPSPGGYNEQFF. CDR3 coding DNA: TGCGCCAGCAGCCCGAGTCCCGGGGGGTACAATGAGCAGTTCTTC.

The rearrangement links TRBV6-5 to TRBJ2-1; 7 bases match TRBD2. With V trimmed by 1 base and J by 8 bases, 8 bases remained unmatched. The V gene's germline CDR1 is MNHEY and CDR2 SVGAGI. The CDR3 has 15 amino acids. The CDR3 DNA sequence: TGTGCCAGCAGTTACTATCCGGGAGGCAGGGATGAGCAGTTCTTC. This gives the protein CASSYYPGGRDEQFF.

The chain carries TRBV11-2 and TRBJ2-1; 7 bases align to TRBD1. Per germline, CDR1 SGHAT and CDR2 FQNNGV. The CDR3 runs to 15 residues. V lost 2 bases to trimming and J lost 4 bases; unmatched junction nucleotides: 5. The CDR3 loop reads CASSLLGTEYNEQFF. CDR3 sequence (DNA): TGTGCCAGCAGCTTACTCGGGACAGAGTACAATGAGCAGTTCTTC. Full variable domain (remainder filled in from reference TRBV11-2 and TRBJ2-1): EAGVAQSPRYKIIEKRQSVAFWCNPISGHATLYWYQQILGQGPKLLIQFQNNGVVDDSQLPKDRFSAERLKGVDSTLKIQPAKLEDSAVYLCASSLLGTEYNEQFFGPGTRLTVL.

The CDR3 region is CASSISPGTAQNEQYF. CDR3 sequence (DNA): TGCGCCAGCAGCATAAGCCCCGGGACAGCTCAGAACGAGCAGTACTTC. The chain couples TRBV5-1 to TRBJ2-7, with 7 bases lining up with TRBD1. The V gene end was trimmed by 4 bases and the J gene end by 5 bases; junction bases not matched to a gene: 15. This CDR3 is 16 amino acids long. The germline V gene has CDR1 SGHRS and CDR2 YFSETQ.

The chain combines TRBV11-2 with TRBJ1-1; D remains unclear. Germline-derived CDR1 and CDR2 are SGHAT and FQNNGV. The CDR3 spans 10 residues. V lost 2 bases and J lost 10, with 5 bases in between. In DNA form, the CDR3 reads TGTGCCAGCAGCTTATCTGGAGCTTTCTTT. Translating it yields CASSLSGAFF. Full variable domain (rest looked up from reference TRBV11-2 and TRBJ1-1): EAGVAQSPRYKIIEKRQSVAFWCNPISGHATLYWYQQILGQGPKLLIQFQNNGVVDDSQLPKDRFSAERLKGVDSTLKIQPAKLEDSAVYLCASSLSGAFFGQGTRLTVV.